Listed below are T cell receptor beta chains from one sample, sequenced in a study of blood T cell repertoires in COVID-19. The protocol was immunoSEQ multiplex PCR, while the TCRdb copy is restricted to in-frame clones and leaves out a portion. Of about 140,000 clones in the sample, around four fifths are singletons; the top ten hold roughly 1.6%. The sequencing sample was made of peripheral blood. These receptors were collected from a human donor in a cohort sampled during active COVID-19. The CDR3 runs from the conserved cysteine through the conserved F or W. D genes are given only for firm matches. Not all rows give a size; the values are once, few, many and, for expanded clones, a class.

.	TRBD2	TRBJ2-1	TRBV15	CATSRGLAGDRRQFF	TGTGCCACCAGCAGAGGTCTAGCGGGGGACAGGAGGCAGTTCTTC
.	.	TRBJ2-3	TRBV11-3	CASSSGISTDTQYF	TGTGCCAGCAGCTCAGGAATAAGCACAGATACGCAGTATTTT
once	TRBD2	TRBJ2-7	TRBV2	CASSVLTSGSEQYF	TGTGCCAGCAGTGTGCTTACTAGCGGGAGCGAGCAGTACTTC
few	TRBD2	TRBJ2-2	TRBV7-2	CASSLSPSGRPRTGELFF	TGTGCCAGCAGCTTATCCCCTAGCGGGAGGCCTCGGACCGGGGAGCTGTTTTTT
.	.	TRBJ1-4	TRBV7-2	CASSLLGGPNEKLFF	TGTGCCAGCAGCTTATTGGGGGGACCTAATGAAAAACTGTTTTTT
.	.	TRBJ1-4	TRBV6-1	CASSDRPNEKLFF	TGTGCCAGCAGTGACAGGCCGAATGAAAAACTGTTTTTT
.	.	TRBJ2-5	TRBV18	CASSPPNQETQYF	TGTGCCAGCTCACCCCCAAACCAAGAGACCCAGTACTTC
.	.	TRBJ2-1	TRBV11-3	CASSFGLWNEQFF	TGTGCCAGCAGCTTTGGGCTGTGGAATGAGCAGTTCTTC
.	.	TRBJ1-1	TRBV5-4	CASSPKDSLNTEAFF	TGTGCCAGCAGCCCCAAGGACAGCTTGAACACTGAAGCTTTCTTT
.	TRBD2	TRBJ2-1	TRBV19	CASSIGLGTGEQFF	TGTGCCAGTAGTATCGGACTAGGAACGGGTGAGCAGTTCTTC
.	TRBD2	TRBJ2-7	TRBV11-2	CASSQGTGTRYEQYF	TGTGCCAGCAGCCAGGGTACAGGGACTAGGTACGAGCAGTACTTC
.	TRBD2	TRBJ2-5	TRBV20-1	CSASPGGRETQYF	TGCAGTGCTAGTCCGGGAGGGCGGGAGACCCAGTACTTC
.	TRBD1	TRBJ1-1	TRBV5-8	CASRPRQGATEAFF	TGTGCCAGCAGACCCCGACAGGGGGCCACTGAAGCTTTCTTT
.	TRBD2	TRBJ2-1	TRBV11-1	CASSQTSGRNQFF	TGTGCCAGCAGTCAGACTAGCGGGAGAAACCAGTTCTTC
few	.	TRBJ1-6	TRBV30	CAQGGVINSPLHF	TGTGCCCAGGGCGGGGTCATTAATTCACCCCTCCACTTT
.	TRBD2	TRBJ2-7	TRBV5-1	CASSLLAGGPISHEQYF	TGCGCCAGCAGCTTACTAGCGGGAGGGCCTATCTCCCACGAGCAGTACTTC
.	TRBD2	TRBJ2-7	TRBV3-1/TRBV3-2	CASSARTSFYEQYF	TGTGCCAGCAGCGCTCGGACTAGTTTTTACGAGCAGTACTTC
.	TRBD2	TRBJ2-1	TRBV25-1	CASSGMLGAGGYNEQFF	TGTGCCAGCAGTGGAATGTTGGGAGCGGGAGGGTACAATGAGCAGTTCTTC
.	TRBD1	TRBJ2-5	TRBV9	CASSQGQGLQTQYF	TGTGCCAGCAGCCAGGGACAGGGGTTGCAGACCCAGTACTTC
few	.	TRBJ1-1	TRBV7-9	CASSFSRNTEAFF	TGTGCCAGCAGCTTCTCGAGGAACACTGAAGCTTTCTTT
.	TRBD1	TRBJ1-1	TRBV11-2	CASSIRQGNTEAFF	TGTGCCAGCAGCATAAGACAGGGTAACACTGAAGCTTTCTTT
.	.	TRBJ2-3	TRBV5-6	CASSRLGGDTDTQYF	TGTGCCAGCAGTAGACTAGGGGGGGACACAGATACGCAGTATTTT
once	TRBD2	TRBJ2-7	TRBV7-7	CASSLLAGGMYEQYF	TGTGCTAGCAGCCTACTAGCGGGAGGGATGTACGAGCAGTACTTC
.	.	TRBJ2-2	TRBV29-1	CSVRLTGTGELFF	TGCAGCGTCAGGTTAACAGGGACCGGGGAGCTGTTTTTT
.	.	TRBJ2-1	TRBV5-1	CASSLEGHNEQFF	TGCGCCAGCAGCTTGGAGGGGCACAATGAGCAGTTCTTC
.	TRBD2	TRBJ2-3	TRBV5-1	CASSSTSGARTDTQYF	TGCGCCAGCAGCTCGACTAGCGGGGCTCGCACAGATACGCAGTATTTT
.	.	TRBJ2-1	TRBV2	CASSRVLAWGNEQFF	TGTGCCAGCAGTAGGGTTCTAGCGTGGGGGAATGAGCAGTTCTTC
.	.	TRBJ2-7	TRBV27	CASSLAGTYEQYF	TGTGCCAGCAGTTTGGCAGGAACCTACGAGCAGTACTTC
.	TRBD2	TRBJ2-7	TRBV19	CASSITGGSYEQYF	TGTGCCAGTAGTATAACGGGGGGAAGCTACGAGCAGTACTTC
.	TRBD1	TRBJ1-2	TRBV18	CASSPGQGADVGYTF	TGTGCCAGCTCACCAGGACAGGGGGCAGACGTGGGCTACACCTTC
.	.	TRBJ1-3	TRBV5-6	CASSLEGWGKLGNTIYF	TGTGCCAGCAGCTTGGAGGGCTGGGGCAAGCTTGGAAACACCATATATTTT
.	TRBD2	TRBJ2-3	TRBV7-2	CASSLLAGGGTDTQYF	TGTGCCAGCAGTTTACTAGCGGGAGGAGGCACAGATACGCAGTATTTT
once	TRBD1	TRBJ2-7	TRBV7-9	CASSIQGPAYEQYF	TGTGCCAGCAGCATACAGGGGCCAGCCTACGAGCAGTACTTC
.	TRBD2	TRBJ2-3	TRBV20-1	CSASMLAGGITDTQYF	TGCAGTGCTAGTATGCTAGCGGGAGGGATCACAGATACGCAGTATTTT
.	TRBD1	TRBJ2-7	TRBV24-1	CATSRQGSYEQYF	TGTGCCACCAGTCGACAGGGCTCCTACGAGCAGTACTTC
few	TRBD1	TRBJ1-5	TRBV19	CASSRLTGGVGEPQHF	TGTGCCAGTAGTCGCCTGACAGGGGGTGTAGGGGAGCCCCAGCATTTT
.	TRBD1	TRBJ1-2	TRBV5-1	CASSPTGGGYGYTF	TGCGCCAGCAGCCCAACAGGGGGCGGGTATGGCTACACCTTC
.	TRBD1	TRBJ1-2	TRBV19	CASSTGQGALYGYTF	TGTGCCAGTAGTACCGGACAGGGGGCTTTATATGGCTACACCTTC
.	TRBD2	TRBJ2-1	TRBV11-1	CASSLGGSSYNEQFF	TGTGCCAGCAGCTTAGGCGGGAGCTCCTACAATGAGCAGTTCTTC
.	.	TRBJ2-5	TRBV30	CAWSVPPGQETQYF	TGTGCCTGGAGTGTACCCCCCGGCCAAGAGACCCAGTACTTC
.	.	TRBJ1-1	TRBV7-2	CASSTQGRAEAFF	TGTGCCAGCAGCACACAGGGTCGGGCTGAAGCTTTCTTT
once	.	TRBJ2-3	TRBV28	CASNPMEGSTDTQYF	TGTGCCAGCAACCCTATGGAGGGGAGCACAGATACGCAGTATTTT
.	TRBD2	TRBJ2-7	TRBV28	CASSLSPGGGYEQYF	TGTGCCAGCAGTTTATCCCCCGGCGGGGGCTACGAGCAGTACTTC
.	TRBD1	TRBJ1-2	TRBV6-6	CASSSTGQGISYTF	TGTGCCAGCAGTTCCACCGGACAGGGTATCAGCTACACCTTC
.	TRBD1	TRBJ1-1	TRBV18	CASSPDRGRFRDTEAFF	TGTGCCAGCTCCCCGGACAGGGGGCGGTTTCGAGACACTGAAGCTTTCTTT
.	TRBD1	TRBJ1-4	TRBV7-9	CASRPTGGAGEKLFF	TGTGCCAGCAGACCTACAGGGGGCGCGGGGGAAAAACTGTTTTTT
.	.	TRBJ1-2	TRBV21-1	CASSKGQGHGYTF	TGTGCCAGCAGCAAGGGGCAGGGCCATGGCTACACCTTC
.	TRBD1	TRBJ2-5	TRBV12-3/TRBV12-4	CASRAGTGVHF	TGTGCCAGCAGGGCCGGGACAGGGGTTCACTTC
.	TRBD1	TRBJ1-1	TRBV7-9	CASRPGGQTLRTEAFF	TGTGCCAGCAGACCTGGGGGACAGACTTTACGGACTGAAGCTTTCTTT
.	TRBD2	TRBJ2-7	TRBV18	CASSPSPAGVGEQYF	TGTGCCAGCTCACCATCCCCAGCGGGAGTCGGAGAGCAGTACTTC
.	TRBD1	TRBJ2-3	TRBV7-8	CASSSHRGQGKKDTQYF	TGTGCCAGCAGCTCCCACCGAGGACAGGGGAAGAAAGATACGCAGTATTTT
.	TRBD2	TRBJ2-7	TRBV2	CASSDGLVTYEQYF	TGTGCCAGCAGTGACGGACTAGTAACCTACGAGCAGTACTTC
.	.	TRBJ1-5	TRBV14	CASSQDLRSGDQPQHF	TGTGCCAGCAGCCAAGATCTACGATCGGGGGATCAGCCCCAGCATTTT
.	TRBD2	TRBJ2-5	TRBV7-6	CASSLAGGGAETQYF	TGTGCCAGCAGCTTAGCGGGGGGGGGAGCAGAGACCCAGTACTTC
.	.	TRBJ2-7	TRBV4-2	CASSQDENAAYEQYF	TGTGCCAGCAGCCAAGATGAAAACGCAGCCTACGAGCAGTACTTC
.	.	TRBJ1-2	TRBV30	CAWSQAISGYTF	TGTGCCTGGAGCCAAGCTATCTCCGGCTACACCTTC
once	TRBD1	TRBJ1-2	TRBV19	CASSIGTGASGYTF	TGTGCCAGTAGTATAGGGACAGGGGCAAGTGGCTACACCTTC